These T cell receptor beta chains were read from a single sample in a study of cytomegalovirus exposure and HLA in healthy donors. TCRdb keeps only in-frame clones here, not all; method: immunoSEQ multiplex PCR. Counted here are tens of thousands of clones, 70% to 90% occurring once; the ten biggest clones make up approximately 4.2%. The material sequenced was PBMCs. The receptors derive from a woman between 18 and 30 years old in good health and CMV-seropositive. The CDR3 runs from the conserved cysteine through the conserved F or W. D genes are given only for firm matches. A clone size is listed for some rows: how often the clone was seen (once, few, many), or a class if it is expanded.

NA	TRBJ2-1	TRBV27	NA	TGTGCCAGCTCACTGGGACTTAACTACAATGAGCAGTTCTTC	CASSLGLNYNEQFF
TRBD2	TRBJ2-1	TRBV5-1	NA	TGCGCCAGCAGCTTGGGCGGGAGGGCCGGTTACAATGAGCAGTTCTTC	CASSLGGRAGYNEQFF
NA	TRBJ1-1	TRBV7-2	NA	TGTGCCAGCAGCCGTGACAGGCTGAACACTGAAGCTTTCTTT	CASSRDRLNTEAFF
TRBD1	TRBJ1-6	TRBV6-5	NA	TGTGCCAGCAGTGACCGGGACAGACTTTCACCCCTCCACTTT	CASSDRDRLSPLHF
NA	TRBJ2-7	TRBV9	NA	TGTGCCAGCAGCGAGGGAGGTCCCCCATCCTACGAGCAGTACTTC	CASSEGGPPSYEQYF
NA	TRBJ1-5	TRBV15	NA	TGTGCCACCCGAAATTCCCGGGACTACGATCAGCCCCAGCATTTT	CATRNSRDYDQPQHF
TRBD1	TRBJ2-2	TRBV7-7	NA	TGTGCTAGCAGCTTAGGGACAGGTACCACCGGGGAGCTGTTTTTT	CASSLGTGTTGELFF
NA	TRBJ2-6	TRBV11-2	NA	TGTGCCAGCAGTCGCACGGGGAACTCTGGGGCCAACGTCCTGACTTTC	CASSRTGNSGANVLTF
NA	TRBJ1-2	TRBV6-1	NA	TGTGCCAGCAGTGAAGGACAGGTTCAATATGGCTACACCTTC	CASSEGQVQYGYTF
TRBD2	TRBJ2-5	TRBV13	few	TGTGCCAGCAGCAAGACTAGCGGGGGGTACCAAGAGACCCAGTACTTC	CASSKTSGGYQETQYF
TRBD2	TRBJ2-7	TRBV27	NA	TGTGCCAGCAGTTTGGGGGGGGACTTATACGAGCAGTACTTC	CASSLGGDLYEQYF
NA	TRBJ2-4	TRBV28	NA	TGTGCCAGCAGTAACCTACGGGACTGGGCCAAAAACATTCAGTACTTC	CASSNLRDWAKNIQYF
TRBD1	TRBJ1-1	TRBV19	NA	TGTGCCAGTAGTATAGGGACAGGGGTTTTCACTGAAGCTTTCTTT	CASSIGTGVFTEAFF
NA	TRBJ1-1	TRBV15	once	TGTGCCACCAGCAGAGATTTTGTGGAGGGCTCGCATCTACGACGGGACGTCGCTGAAGCTTTCTTT	CATSRDFVEGSHLRRDVAEAFF
TRBD1	TRBJ2-7	TRBV4-1	NA	TGCGCCAGCAGGAAGGCGGGACAGGGGATGGCCGAGCAGTACTTC	CASRKAGQGMAEQYF
TRBD2	TRBJ2-5	TRBV7-2	NA	TGTGCCAGCAGCCGGACTAGCGGGGGGACCCAAGAGACCCAGTACTTC	CASSRTSGGTQETQYF
TRBD2	TRBJ2-2	TRBV29-1	NA	TGCAGCGTTGAAGGGTCCCGACTAGCGGGATATCGGGGGATAAGGGAGCTGTTTTTT	CSVEGSRLAGYRGIRELFF
NA	TRBJ2-1	TRBV7-8	NA	TGTGCCAGCAGCTTAGAGGGCGGGGCTGAGGAGCAGTTCTTC	CASSLEGGAEEQFF
TRBD2	TRBJ2-7	TRBV7-2	NA	TGTGCCAGCAGCTTAGGCGGGGGGGCTTACGAGCAGTACTTC	CASSLGGGAYEQYF
NA	TRBJ1-3	TRBV6-5	NA	TGTGCCAGCAGTGGGACACCCTCTGGAAACACCATATATTTT	CASSGTPSGNTIYF
NA	TRBJ2-7	TRBV18	NA	TGTGCCAGCTCACCCCGCCGGGAGATCAACGAGCAGTACTTC	CASSPRREINEQYF
TRBD2	TRBJ2-7	TRBV28	NA	TGTGCCAGCAGAGCCACCGGGACTAGCGGGCGTACCTACGAGCAGTACTTC	CASRATGTSGRTYEQYF
NA	TRBJ1-1	TRBV29-1	NA	TGCAGCGCCCGACATAAATTGAACACTGAAGCTTTCTTT	CSARHKLNTEAFF
NA	TRBJ2-1	TRBV6-5	NA	TGTGCCAGCAGTAGATCCCCGGGTGTGGTTAATGAGCAGTTCTTC	CASSRSPGVVNEQFF
TRBD2	TRBJ2-2	TRBV2	NA	TGTGCCAGCAGTGACCTCTCCTTTTGGCGGGGGGGTAACACCGGGGAGCTGTTTTTT	CASSDLSFWRGGNTGELFF
NA	TRBJ1-2	TRBV4-1	few	TGCGCCAGCAAGAGGGGGGGCCTAAACACGAGCTATGGCTACACCTTC	CASKRGGLNTSYGYTF
NA	TRBJ2-3	TRBV12-5	few	TGTGCTAGTGGTTTGGTCCTAGGGGAAAACCTCACAGATACGCAGTATTTT	CASGLVLGENLTDTQYF
TRBD1	TRBJ1-4	TRBV5-5	NA	TGTGCCAGCAGCAAGACAGGGTTAACTAATGAAAAACTGTTTTTT	CASSKTGLTNEKLFF
NA	TRBJ2-2	TRBV23-1	few	TGCGCCAGCATGCGGATGGCCGGGGAGCTGTTTTTT	CASMRMAGELFF
TRBD1	TRBJ2-1	TRBV11-3	NA	TGTGCCAGCAGCTTATACCCACAGGGGAATGAGCAGTTCTTC	CASSLYPQGNEQFF
NA	TRBJ2-5	TRBV4-1	NA	TGCGCCAGCAGCCCCGGCGGTCAAGAGACCCAGTACTTC	CASSPGGQETQYF
TRBD2	TRBJ2-7	TRBV6-1	NA	TGTGCCAGCAGTGAAATGGCGGGAGGGCCTGGGGAGCAGTACTTC	CASSEMAGGPGEQYF
TRBD1	TRBJ1-6	TRBV2	NA	TGTGCCAGCAGTAAAGAGACAGGGAAAGCTTCACCCCTCCACTTT	CASSKETGKASPLHF
NA	TRBJ1-2	TRBV19	NA	TGTGCCACGAAAGAGATCGCTAACTATGGCTACACCTTC	CATKEIANYGYTF
NA	TRBJ1-2	TRBV27	NA	TGTGCCAGCAGTTCCAGTGGGCCCTTCTATGGCTACACCTTC	CASSSSGPFYGYTF
NA	TRBJ1-1	TRBV10-3	NA	TGTGCCACTCAGAGCGTAACTGAAGCTTTCTTT	CATQSVTEAFF
NA	TRBJ2-5	TRBV30	NA	TGTGCCTGGGGCGGCGGGGAAACCCAAGAGACCCAGTACTTC	CAWGGGETQETQYF
NA	TRBJ1-2	TRBV6-6	NA	TGTGCCAGCAGTCTCGGCTATGGCTACACCTTC	CASSLGYGYTF
TRBD2	TRBJ2-1	TRBV4-1	NA	TGCGCCAGCAGCCGTGGTAGCGGGATTATCAATGAGCAGTTCTTC	CASSRGSGIINEQFF
NA	TRBJ2-7	TRBV7-7	NA	TGTGCTAGCAGTTTTTTTCCCCCCGGAGGGACAGCCTTCCTTTTCTCCTACGAGCAGTACTTC	CASSFFPPGGTAFLFSYEQYF
NA	TRBJ2-3	TRBV15	NA	TGTGCCACCAGCCAATATGGAGTAGCCACAGATACGCAGTATTTT	CATSQYGVATDTQYF
TRBD1	TRBJ2-5	TRBV28	NA	TGTGCCAGCAGTAAAAACAGGGGGCGTGAGACCCAGTACTTC	CASSKNRGRETQYF
TRBD1	TRBJ1-2	TRBV4-3	NA	TGCGCCAGCAGCCAGGACAGGGAGGAGACTGGCTACACCTTC	CASSQDREETGYTF
NA	TRBJ2-6	TRBV7-9	NA	TGTGCCACAGGGAAATCTGGGGCCAACGTCCTGACTTTC	CATGKSGANVLTF
TRBD2	TRBJ2-7	TRBV19	few	TGTGCCAGTAGTATAGATAGGACTAGCGGTTACGAGCAGTACTTC	CASSIDRTSGYEQYF
TRBD1	TRBJ1-1	TRBV6-1	few	TGTGCCAGCAAATGGACAGGGGCATACACTGAAGCTTTCTTT	CASKWTGAYTEAFF
NA	TRBJ1-6	TRBV6-1	few	TGTGCCAGCATCAACTCCGGACAGTATAATTCACCCCTCCACTTT	CASINSGQYNSPLHF
TRBD1	TRBJ2-7	TRBV11-2	NA	TGTGCCAGCAGCTTGGACCCAGGGGGCAGCTCCTACGAGCAGTACTTC	CASSLDPGGSSYEQYF
NA	TRBJ2-5	TRBV4-2	NA	TGTGCCAGCAGCCAAGTGCAGGCGCAAGAGACCCAGTACTTC	CASSQVQAQETQYF
NA	TRBJ2-1	TRBV5-3	NA	TGTGCCAGAACCCTGGGGGGGGCAGGGAATGAGCAGTTCTTC	CARTLGGAGNEQFF
NA	TRBJ2-3	TRBV5-4	NA	TGTGCCAGCAGCGAGGAGCCGACCGGCCCAGGGGTAGATACGCAGTATTTT	CASSEEPTGPGVDTQYF
TRBD1	TRBJ2-1	TRBV4-2	NA	TGTGCCAGCAGCCACCCTGCCGGGACCAGGGGGAATGAGCAGTTCTTC	CASSHPAGTRGNEQFF
NA	TRBJ1-1	TRBV6-5	NA	TGTGCCAGCAGTTTAAACAGGGTTCACACTGAAGCTTTCTTT	CASSLNRVHTEAFF
TRBD2	TRBJ2-1	TRBV18	NA	TGTGCCAGCCTAGCGGGATTAAACAATGAGCAGTTCTTC	CASLAGLNNEQFF
NA	TRBJ2-3	TRBV4-3	NA	TGCGCCAGCAGCCAAGCCCTCTCCCCCGAGCCGGGTACCACAGATACGCAGTATTTT	CASSQALSPEPGTTDTQYF